These 32 T cell receptor delta chains were all obtained from the same sample, sequenced in a study of gamma-delta chains in newborns, infants, children (dated 2019 in TCRdb). The data were produced on an Illumina MiSeq. In TCRdb, clones were called once more from the public reads by CATT, and rows of identical DNA were later combined. This sample gives over a thousand delta-chain clones in total; 2.3% of them show up just once. The ten most abundant clones make up 25% to 40% of the sample. Sequenced material: blood. The receptors here all came from a child in good health.

This clone is categorized as medium-sized. The genes are TRDV1 and TRDJ1, with 9 bases fitting TRDD3. V was pared by 2 bases and J by 0 bases, with 22 bases of the junction left unmatched. This CDR3 is built from 22 residues. Germline CDR1 and CDR2: TSWWSYY and QGS. Here the CDR3 reads CALGERILRRTGGSIYTDKLIF. The CDR3 nucleotides read TGTGCTCTTGGGGAAAGGATCCTACGCAGGACTGGGGGAAGCATTTACACCGATAAACTCATCTTT.

As regards this clone: A read error likely explains why the TCRdb protein, taken from a much larger clone, differs from this DNA's translation at residue 16; the protein shown is translated from the DNA. The V gene is TRDV2, the J gene TRDJ1; D possibly corresponds to TRDD3 (6 bases). The CDR3 runs 18 residues. From germline, CDR1 is GEAIGNYY and CDR2 EKD. CDR3 amino acids: CACDIVPGDIEYTDKPIF. The CDR3, as DNA: TGTGCCTGTGACATCGTGCCGGGGGACATCGAGTACACCGATAAACCCATCTTT.

As concerns this clone: The mismatch at residue 11 between this DNA's translation and the TCRdb protein of a much larger clone likely reflects a read error; the protein shown is translated from the DNA. DNA of the CDR3: TGTGCCTGTGAACCACTTTATCTGGGGGATAAGGCAAACACCGATAAACTCATCTTT. Its protein product is CACEPLYLGDKANTDKLIF. The J gene is TRDJ1, the V gene TRDV2; 10 positions match TRDD3. CDR3 size: 19 residues. V lost 4 bases, J lost 0 bases, and 16 bases stayed unmatched. From germline, CDR1 is GEAIGNYY and CDR2 EKD.

This rearrangement joins TRDV2 to TRDJ3, with D unresolved. Trimming removed 5 bases at V and 0 bases at J, with 19 bases between. The CDR3 totals 19 residues. Germline loops: CDR1 GEAIGNYY, CDR2 EKD. The CDR3: CACVPAGSTASWDTRQMFF. CDR3 sequence (DNA): TGTGCCTGTGTTCCGGCCGGAAGTACGGCCTCCTGGGACACCCGACAGATGTTTTTC.

This clone appeared a few times. A read error may explain this, as a much larger clone is one base away. V and J are TRDV2 and TRDJ1; TRDD3 matches 9 bases. This CDR3 contains 20 residues. Per the germline V gene, CDR1 is GEAIGNYY and CDR2 is EKD. In nucleotides, the CDR3 is TGTGCCCGTGACACGGTCGCCTTACTGGGGGACCCCCATAACACCGATAAACTCATCTTT. Its protein product is CARDTVALLGDPHNTDKLIF.

Comment on this clone: Given a much more abundant clone one base away, this may be a read error. V gene TRDV2 combines with J gene TRDJ1; the match to TRDD3 covers 9 bases. Germline V gives CDR1 GEAIGNYY, CDR2 EKD. CDR3 length equals 20 residues. V lost 0 bases to trimming and J lost 1 base; unmatched junction nucleotides: 17. The CDR3 region is CACDTAKVSGGLISTDKLIF. The CDR3 bases are TGTGCCTGTGACACCGCCAAAGTATCTGGGGGATTGATATCCACCGATAAACTCATCTTT.

The sample holds a few counts of this clone. Only one base separates this from a far larger clonotype, so it likely reflects a read error. This chain connects TRDV2 to TRDJ3, with D perhaps being TRDD1 or TRDD3 (5 bases each). In germline, CDR1 is GEAIGNYY, CDR2 EKD. The CDR3 consists of 20 residues. This CDR3 is CACGTAEMIGGSWDTRQMFF. The CDR3 nucleotides read TGTGCCTGTGGCACCGCGGAAATGATAGGGGGCTCCTGGGACACCCGACAGATGTTTTTC.

In its sample, this clone was seen a few times. TCRdb's entry gives the protein of a much larger clone, which mismatches this DNA's translation at residue 9, likely from a read error; the protein reported here is translated from the DNA. The chain couples TRDV3 to TRDJ1; 7 nucleotides align to TRDD3. Germline V CDR1 and CDR2: TVYSNPD, GDNSRS (reference sequence). Trimming took 1 base from V and 7 from J; bases not matched to a gene: 18. The CDR3 spans 16 residues. CDR3 sequence: CAFNVIGHRGIGKLIF. The CDR3 DNA is TGTGCCTTTAATGTTATAGGGCACCGGGGGATCGGTAAACTCATCTTT.

About this clone: This may be a read error: a much more frequent sequence differs by one nucleotide. The chain combines TRDV1 with TRDJ1; TRDD3 matches 11 bases. From germline, CDR1 is TSWWSYY and CDR2 QGS. The CDR3 extends over 21 amino acids. CDR3: CALGELSGYWGIASYTVKLIF. The CDR3 bases are TGTGCTCTTGGGGAACTCTCCGGGTACTGGGGGATAGCCTCATACACCGTTAAACTCATCTTT.

This clone has only a few counts. This may be a read error, as it is one base from a much larger clone. The J gene is TRDJ1, the V gene TRDV2; TRDD3 agrees at 8 bases. The CDR3 totals 15 residues. Germline lookup yields CDR1 GEAIGNYY and CDR2 EKD. J was trimmed by 0 bases and V by 4 bases; bases with no gene match: 6. The CDR3 protein is CACDPLGGYTDKLIF. The CDR3 DNA follows: TGTGCCTGTGATCCACTGGGGGGCTACACCGATAAACTCATCTTT.

In its sample, this clone was seen a few times. This probably arose from a read error, given a far larger clone one base away. CDR3 nucleotide sequence: TGTGCCTGTGACACCTACCCCGGAGGCACCGGTAAACTCATCTTT. Translated: CACDTYPGGTGKLIF. The chain recombines TRDV2 with TRDJ1; no reliable D call. The CDR3 loop spans 15 amino acids. The germline gives CDR1 GEAIGNYY, CDR2 EKD.

This clone is large in the sample. The same CDR3 can be traced to other DNA sequences in this sample. The V gene is TRDV2, the J gene TRDJ2; 9 bases are a match to TRDD3. V lost 1 base and J lost 0; bases outside the gene matches: 8. The germline CDR1 and CDR2 sequences are GEAIGNYY and EKD. This CDR3 is built from 18 residues. CDR3: CACDTYWGSNSLTAQLFF. The CDR3 DNA follows: TGTGCCTGTGACACGTACTGGGGGAGCAACTCTTTGACAGCACAACTCTTCTTT.

Only a few counts were recorded for this clone. The mismatch at residue 3 between this DNA's translation and the TCRdb protein of a much larger clone likely reflects a read error; the protein shown is translated from the DNA. V gene TRDV2 combines with J gene TRDJ1, with 7 bases that match TRDD3. CDR3 length: 19 residues. Germline lookup yields CDR1 GEAIGNYY and CDR2 EKD. The CDR3 DNA sequence: TGTGCCCGTGACACGGCTACGATCTCTGGGGGTACTTACACCGATAAACTCATCTTT. It translates to CARDTATISGGTYTDKLIF.

This clone was seen a handful of times. The same CDR3 is also encoded by other DNA sequences in this sample. The rearrangement joins TRDV3 to TRDJ1; 10 nucleotides line up with TRDD3. With V trimmed by 0 bases and J by 3 bases, 25 bases remained unmatched. Germline V gene lookup returns CDR1 TVYSNPD and CDR2 GDNSRS (reference sequence). The CDR3 loop spans 21 amino acids. CDR3 protein: CAFRVVGYWGILRIGPDKLIF. CDR3 in DNA: TGTGCCTTTAGAGTTGTCGGGTACTGGGGGATCCTGCGGATAGGACCCGATAAACTCATCTTT.

This clone counts as medium-sized (0.01 to 0.1%). Given a far larger clone just one base away, this is likely a sequencing read error. V usage is TRDV1 and J usage is TRDJ1, with 7 bases identical to TRDD3. This CDR3 is 16 amino acids long. The V gene's germline CDR1 is TSWWSYY and CDR2 QGS. V was pared by 2 bases and J by 3 bases, with 9 bases of the junction left unmatched. The CDR3 spells CALGETGYWGPDKLIF. CDR3 nucleotide sequence: TGTGCTCTTGGGGAAACTGGGTACTGGGGCCCCGATAAACTCATCTTT.

This clone was detected a few times. Given a much more abundant clone one base away, this may be a read error. The V gene is TRDV2, the J gene TRDJ1; 13 bases agree with TRDD3. This CDR3 spans 18 amino acids. Trimming removed 3 bases from V and 4 bases from J; junction bases left unmatched: 13. Germline CDR1 is GEAIGNYY and CDR2 is EKD. The CDR3 DNA sequence: TGTGCCTGTGACTCGCTACTGGGGGATACGCAAGAGGTCGATAAACTCATCTTT. It is translated as CACDSLLGDTQEVDKLIF.

A word on this clone: TCRdb's protein for this DNA is that of a much larger clone and differs from the translation at residue 12, likely a read error; the protein shown is the DNA translation. This chain uses TRDV1 with TRDJ1; 9 bases are shared with TRDD3. Germline lookup yields CDR1 TSWWSYY and CDR2 QGS. After removal of 1 base from V and 2 bases from J, the junction contained 14 bases not matched to a gene. The CDR3 is 19 residues long. CDR3 DNA: TGTGCTCTTGGGGAACCACTTAATCACTGGGGGACACGAACCGATAAACTCATCTTT. It specifies CALGEPLNHWGTRTDKLIF.

A word on this clone: This sequence is one base from a far larger clone and is likely a read error. The sample contains more than one DNA sequence encoding this CDR3. The rearrangement links TRDV2 to TRDJ3; 13 bases map to TRDD3. The ends lost 3 bases at V and 3 bases at J; junction bases unmatched: 7. CDR1 and CDR2 from the germline V gene are GEAIGNYY and EKD. The CDR3 spans 19 residues. The DNA of the CDR3 is TGTGCCTGTGACCCGTACTGGGGGATACGTGTCTGGGACACCCGACAGATGTTTTTC. The encoded protein is CACDPYWGIRVWDTRQMFF.

On this clone: For this DNA, TCRdb reports the protein of a much larger clone, which diverges at residue 7, most likely from a read error; the protein presented here is translated directly from the DNA. This sequence joins TRDV2 and TRDJ3, with 10 bases that match TRDD3. The CDR3 extends over 19 amino acids. The trim removed 3 bases at V and 3 bases at J, leaving 10 bases unmatched. Germline-derived CDR1 and CDR2 are GEAIGNYY and EKD. CDR3 coding DNA: TGTGCCTGTGACCCGTACCGGGGGATACGCGTCTGGGACACCCGACAGATGTTTTTC. Protein product: CACDPYRGIRVWDTRQMFF.

This clone rates as large. This sample includes further DNA sequences coding for the same CDR3. This chain connects TRDV1 to TRDJ1; 10 bases are a match to TRDD3. From germline, CDR1 is TSWWSYY and CDR2 QGS. The junction had 28 bases not matched to a gene; V was cut back by 6 bases and J by 0 bases. CDR3 size: 23 residues. The CDR3, as DNA: TGTGCTCTTGGCTATGGGGCGGATTTCCGATCTTTGTACTGGGGGATTCACACCGATAAACTCATCTTT. Its translation: CALGYGADFRSLYWGIHTDKLIF.

This clone was picked up a small number of times. With a far larger clone one base away, a read error is the likely cause. The chain links TRDV2 to TRDJ1; 7 bases agree with TRDD3. The germline V gene encodes CDR1 GEAIGNYY and CDR2 EKD. Losses at the gene ends were 3 bases for V and 0 bases for J; bases not matched to a gene: 18. The CDR3 covers 19 residues. The CDR3 protein is CACDAATISGGTYTDKLIF. CDR3 nucleotides: TGTGCCTGTGACGCGGCTACGATCTCTGGGGGTACTTACACCGATAAACTCATCTTT.

In its sample, this clone ranks as medium-sized. This chain links TRDV1 with TRDJ1, with TRDD3 matching 12 bases. This CDR3 is built from 24 residues. CDR1 and CDR2 (germline): TSWWSYY, QGS. V was clipped by 5 bases and J by 3 bases; unmatched bases: 31. In DNA, the CDR3 is TGTGCTCTTGGGAACGCCGCCCCTTTTTCTGTCGCAAACCCGTCTGGGGGATACGCCGATAAACTCATCTTT. Translated, it gives CALGNAAPFSVANPSGGYADKLIF.

On this clone: A far more abundant clone sits one base away, making this likely a read error. No V gene was called, and the J gene is TRDJ3; the DNA was not compared with TRDD3, the D call given in the table. The CDR3 extends over 20 amino acids. In DNA form, the CDR3 reads TGTGCCTGTGACACCGTTACTGGGGGATGCGGCTCCTGGGACACCCGACAGATGTTTTTC. This encodes CACDTVTGGCGSWDTRQMFF.

This clone has a handful of counts. The database protein in TCRdb disagrees with the DNA translation at residue 10; the sequence shown here was translated from the DNA. The chain employs TRDV2 and TRDJ1; 7 nucleotides agree with TRDD3. Looked up from germline, CDR1 is GEAIGNYY and CDR2 is EKD. The CDR3 has 17 residues. J lost 0 bases, V lost 3 bases, and 12 bases had no gene match. CDR3 in amino acids: CACDSLRGGMYTDKLIF. In DNA, the CDR3 is TGTGCCTGTGACTCCCTAAGGGGGGGGATGTACACCGATAAACTCATCTTT.

Of note for this clone: The mismatch at residue 11 between this DNA's translation and the TCRdb protein of a much larger clone likely reflects a read error; the protein shown is translated from the DNA. The chain is built from TRDV2 and TRDJ1, with 8 bases matching TRDD3. CDR1 is GEAIGNYY, CDR2 EKD, per germline. The J segment lost 1 base and the V segment lost 0 bases, leaving 9 bases of the junction unmatched. The CDR3 consists of 17 residues. CDR3 nucleotide sequence: TGTGCCTGTGACACCGATTACTGGGGGGCGTGCACCGATAAACTCATCTTT. This codes for CACDTDYWGACTDKLIF.

Comment on this clone: It differs at one base from a far larger clone, so likely a read error. The chain employs TRDV1 and TRDJ1; 8 bases fit TRDD3. Per germline, CDR1 TSWWSYY and CDR2 QGS. CDR3 size: 20 residues. In DNA, the CDR3 is TGTGCTCTTGGGGAACTCAGTACTGGGGGCATTCTTGCCTACACCGATAGACTCATCTTT. This codes for CALGELSTGGILAYTDRLIF.

Points on this clone: Being one base from a much bigger clone, this may be a read error. Additional DNA sequences in this sample encode the identical CDR3. The chain has TRDV1 and TRDJ1; 8 bases are a match to TRDD3. This CDR3 spans 21 amino acids. The germline V gene has CDR1 TSWWSYY and CDR2 QGS. J lost 7 bases, V lost 5 bases, and 30 bases had no gene match. The chain's CDR3 is CALGTFFGRLKGNWGPFKLIF. DNA for the CDR3: TGTGCTCTTGGGACTTTCTTCGGCCGGCTAAAAGGCAACTGGGGGCCTTTTAAACTCATCTTT.

Within the sample, this clone is medium-sized. Other DNA sequences in this sample translate to the same CDR3. This chain links TRDV2 with TRDJ1; 12 bases map to TRDD3. CDR3 length: 23 amino acids. V shed 1 base and J 2 bases; nucleotides not matched to a gene: 25. Looked up from germline, CDR1 is GEAIGNYY and CDR2 is EKD. The CDR3 DNA reads TGTGCCTGTGACACGTCTCTCCTTCCTACTGGGGGATACTCCCACCTCGTTACCGATAAACTCATCTTT. It is translated as CACDTSLLPTGGYSHLVTDKLIF.

In regard to this clone: TCRdb lists the protein of a much larger clone for this DNA, which differs at residue 3, so this is likely a read error; the protein given here is translated from the DNA itself. The chain recombines TRDV2 with TRDJ3; D gene unclear. The CDR3 consists of 16 residues. CDR1 is GEAIGNYY, CDR2 EKD, per germline. Trimming left V 9 bases short and J 0 bases short, with 14 bases between. The CDR3 is CARVGVDSWDTRQMFF. The CDR3 DNA sequence: TGTGCCCGTGTAGGGGTCGACTCCTGGGACACCCGACAGATGTTTTTC.

With regard to this clone: The TCRdb protein, from a much larger clone, departs from this DNA's translation at residue 14, likely by read error; the protein shown derives from the DNA. This chain joins TRDV2 and TRDJ1; 9 positions match TRDD3. Germline loops: CDR1 GEAIGNYY, CDR2 EKD. CDR3 length: 18 residues. The CDR3 region is CACDTATLGDRYTGKLIF. Here the CDR3 DNA reads TGTGCCTGTGACACGGCCACACTGGGGGACCGGTACACCGGTAAACTCATCTTT.

The table lists this clone with a few counts. TCRdb's protein, taken from a much larger clone, differs from this DNA's translation at residue 6, likely owing to a read error; the protein displayed comes from the DNA. This chain links TRDV1 with TRDJ1, with TRDD3 matching over 10 bases. The CDR3 is 21 amino acids. From germline, CDR1 is TSWWSYY and CDR2 QGS. V shed 1 base, J shed 6 bases, and the junction held 23 bases outside the gene matches. For the CDR3, the DNA is TGTGCTCTTGGGGAACCGTCCTCATGGGGGCCTTCCTCGACTGGGGGATATAAACTCATCTTT. It codes for CALGEPSSWGPSSTGGYKLIF.

This clone has more than one count but fewer than ten. This sequence is one base from a far larger clone and is likely a read error. Additional DNA sequences in this sample encode the identical CDR3. The chain combines TRDV1 with TRDJ1; TRDD3 matches at 12 bases. The CDR3 consists of 21 residues. Germline lookup yields CDR1 TSWWSYY and CDR2 QGS. The CDR3 sequence is CALGEPTSRYSLGDTPDKLIF. As DNA, the CDR3 is TGTGCACTTGGGGAACCAACTTCCCGCTACTCTCTGGGGGATACGCCCGATAAACTCATCTTT.